Listed below are T cell receptor beta chains from one sample, sequenced in a study of cytomegalovirus exposure and HLA in healthy donors. TCRdb keeps only in-frame clones here, not all; method: immunoSEQ multiplex PCR. The sample contains approximately 77,000 clones, 60% to 85% of which appear only once. The sample was PBMCs. Source of these receptors: a man between 40 and 49 years old in good health and CMV-seronegative. CDR3s include the opening cysteine and the closing phenylalanine or tryptophan. D genes are given only for firm matches. Clone sizes are given selectively: once, few, many, or a class where the clone is expanded.

j_call clone_size d_call v_call cdr3_nt cdr3_aa
TRBJ2-2 - - TRBV5-1 TGCGCCAGCGCCCCGGTTGACACCGGGGAGCTGTTTTTT CASAPVDTGELFF
TRBJ1-5 few TRBD1 TRBV28 TGTGCCAGCAGGTGGACAGGGAATCATCAGCCCCAGCATTTT CASRWTGNHQPQHF
TRBJ1-5 - TRBD1 TRBV7-2 TGTGCCAGCAGCTTCTCGAAGGGCGGGACAGGGCGCGAGCCCCAGCATTTT CASSFSKGGTGREPQHF
TRBJ1-1 once TRBD1 TRBV28 TGTGCCAGCAGTTTAGTCCAGGGGGGCACTGAAGCTTTCTTT CASSLVQGGTEAFF
TRBJ1-1 - - TRBV6-5 TGTGCCAGCAGTTACAAGACAGACGTCACTGAAGCTTTCTTT CASSYKTDVTEAFF
TRBJ1-4 - - TRBV29-1 TGCAGCGTTGCAGGGGTTGAAAAACTGTTTTTT CSVAGVEKLFF
TRBJ2-2 - TRBD2 TRBV5-6 TGTGCCAGCAGCTTGTTGGCGGGAGCTTTCACCGGGGAGCTGTTTTTT CASSLLAGAFTGELFF
TRBJ2-4 few TRBD2 TRBV30 TGTGCCTGGAGTGTGGGGACTAGCGCGCAGTACTTC CAWSVGTSAQYF
TRBJ2-7 - - TRBV7-6 TGTGCCAGCAGCTTAGGAGCGAACTCCTACGAGCAGTACTTC CASSLGANSYEQYF
TRBJ2-1 - - TRBV2 TGTGCCAGCAGTGGAGAAGATGAGCAGTTCTTC CASSGEDEQFF
TRBJ2-2 few - TRBV5-4 TGTGCCAGCAGCTTGGACTTGCGGGAGCTGTTTTTT CASSLDLRELFF
TRBJ2-3 - - TRBV28 TGTGCCAGCAGTTTATTAGGCGGAGGGGGCACAGATACGCAGTATTTT CASSLLGGGGTDTQYF
TRBJ2-7 - TRBD1 TRBV19 TGTGCCAGTAGTACGGACAGGGGAAGGTACGAGCAGTACTTC CASSTDRGRYEQYF
TRBJ1-2 - - TRBV10-1 TGCGCCAGCCTCCGTGAGATAGCTTTGGAGGGCTACACCTTC CASLREIALEGYTF
TRBJ2-1 - TRBD2 TRBV6-4 TGTGCCAGCAGTTTTGATGGGACTAGCGGATCCAATGAGCAGTTCTTC CASSFDGTSGSNEQFF
TRBJ2-1 - - TRBV19 TGTGCCAGTAGTCCCCGGAGCCATGAGCAGTTCTTC CASSPRSHEQFF
TRBJ2-2 - - TRBV11-1 TGTGCCAGCAGCCAGACAGGATACACCGGGGAGCTGTTTTTT CASSQTGYTGELFF
TRBJ2-7 - TRBD2 TRBV27 TGTGCCAGCAGTCCGCGGGAGTCTGACGAGCAGTACTTC CASSPRESDEQYF
TRBJ2-7 - - TRBV5-1 TGCGCCAGCAGCCCCTTTGCGGGATCTGTCCACGAGCAGTACTTC CASSPFAGSVHEQYF
TRBJ1-6 - TRBD1 TRBV9 TGTGCCAGCAGCCCGAACTTAAGGGGGACAGGGGACTCTAGCTCCTATAATTCACCCCTCCACTTT CASSPNLRGTGDSSSYNSPLHF
TRBJ1-2 - TRBD1 TRBV6-5 TGTGCCAGCAGTTACACCCCGACAGGGCTTGGCTACACCTTC CASSYTPTGLGYTF
TRBJ2-7 - TRBD2 TRBV7-2 TGTGCCAGCAGCTTACAGTCAGGGGCTAGCGGGAGAGGGGAGCAGTACTTC CASSLQSGASGRGEQYF
TRBJ2-3 - TRBD2 TRBV30 TGTGCCTGGAGCCCGGGACTAGCGGGAGGGCCGAGCACAGATACGCAGTATTTT CAWSPGLAGGPSTDTQYF
TRBJ2-1 - TRBD2 TRBV7-9 TGTGCCAGCAGCCTGCTCGGGGGAGGGCAGTTCAATGAGCAGTTCTTC CASSLLGGGQFNEQFF
TRBJ2-5 - TRBD2 TRBV7-9 TGTGCCAGCAGCCTTAGCGGGAGGGCCCTCGGGGAGACCCAGTACTTC CASSLSGRALGETQYF
TRBJ2-7 - TRBD1 TRBV28 TGTGCCAGCAGATCCAGACAGGGGGCCAGTTTGGACTTC CASRSRQGASLDF
TRBJ1-4 - - TRBV6-5 TGTGCCAGCAGTTATGGGGAGGATGAAAAACTGTTTTTT CASSYGEDEKLFF
TRBJ1-1 - TRBD1 TRBV6-6 TGTGCCAGCAGTTACCAGGACAGGGGTTACACTGAAGCTTTCTTT CASSYQDRGYTEAFF
TRBJ2-1 - TRBD2 TRBV5-6 TGTGCCAGCAGCTTGGTGGGCGGGAGACGGAATGAGCAGTTCTTC CASSLVGGRRNEQFF
TRBJ1-1 - - TRBV14 TGTGCCAGCAGCCAAGACGAATGGAAGACAGTGGGGAACACTGAAGCTTTCTTT CASSQDEWKTVGNTEAFF
TRBJ2-2 - TRBD2 TRBV4-2 TGTGCCAGCAGCCAATCTCGTACTAGCGAGGTCAACACCGGGGAGCTGTTTTTT CASSQSRTSEVNTGELFF
TRBJ2-7 - - TRBV9 TGTGCCAGCAGCGCTAGTCATAGCTCCTACGAGCAGTACTTC CASSASHSSYEQYF
TRBJ2-6 - - TRBV19 TGTGCCAGTAGTATAGTGAGGGTTGGGGCCAACGTCCTGACTTTC CASSIVRVGANVLTF
TRBJ2-5 - - TRBV30 TGTGCCTGGAGCCCCGGGACTCCAAACGCGTGGGAGCAGTACTTC CAWSPGTPNAWEQYF
TRBJ2-7 - TRBD2 TRBV6-1 TGTGCCAGCAGTGACGGGCCGACTAGCAGCTACGAGCAGTACTTC CASSDGPTSSYEQYF
TRBJ2-3 - TRBD1 TRBV28 TGTGCCAGCAGTCCTCGACAGGGATACACAGATACGCAGTATTTT CASSPRQGYTDTQYF
TRBJ2-7 - TRBD2 TRBV5-1 TGCGCCAGCAGCCCCCGCCAAACTTCCATAGCGGGTGCGGCCTACGAGCAGTACTTC CASSPRQTSIAGAAYEQYF
TRBJ1-1 - - TRBV7-9 TGTGCCAGCAGTAGAGATATGAACACTGAAGCTTTCTTT CASSRDMNTEAFF
TRBJ1-6 - - TRBV5-4 TGTGCCAGCAGCCAGGACAGATTCTCACCCCTCCACTTT CASSQDRFSPLHF
TRBJ1-5 - - TRBV2 TGTGCCAGCAGCCAAGACAGGATGGGTCAGCCCCAGCATTTT CASSQDRMGQPQHF
TRBJ1-5 - - TRBV11-3 TGTGCCAGCAGCTTCGAGGATCTACAGCCCCAGCATTTT CASSFEDLQPQHF
TRBJ1-1 few - TRBV15 TGTGCCACCAGCAGAGATCTGAGGGCGGGTGAAGCTTTCTTT CATSRDLRAGEAFF
TRBJ1-5 - - TRBV6-5 TGTGCCAGCAGTTACTCGAGAGGGATCGGCCAGCCCCAGCATTTT CASSYSRGIGQPQHF
TRBJ1-3 - - TRBV19 TGTGCCAGTAGTCTCGAAACAGGGTTCTCTGGAAACACCATATATTTT CASSLETGFSGNTIYF
TRBJ2-7 - - TRBV9 TGTGCCAGCAGCCCGGACTCCAAGTGGGACGAGCAGTACTTC CASSPDSKWDEQYF
TRBJ1-1 - - TRBV29-1 TGCAGCGCGCACAGGAACACTGAAGCTTTCTTT CSAHRNTEAFF